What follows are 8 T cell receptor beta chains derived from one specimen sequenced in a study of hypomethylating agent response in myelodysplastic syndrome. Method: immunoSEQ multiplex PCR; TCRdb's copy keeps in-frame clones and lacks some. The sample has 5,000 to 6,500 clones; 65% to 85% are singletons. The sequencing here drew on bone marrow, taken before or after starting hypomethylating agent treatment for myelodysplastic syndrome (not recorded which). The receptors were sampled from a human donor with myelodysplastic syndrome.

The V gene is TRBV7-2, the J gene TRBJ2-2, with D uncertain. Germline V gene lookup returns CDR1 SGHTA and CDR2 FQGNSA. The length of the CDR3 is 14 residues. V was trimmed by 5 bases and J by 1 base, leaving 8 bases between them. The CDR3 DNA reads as TGTGCCAGCAGCCCTCTCATGAACACCGGGGAGCTGTTTTTT. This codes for CASSPLMNTGELFF.

The CDR3 reads CASSLAEETQYF. The CDR3 coding sequence is TGTGCCAGCAGCTTAGCGGAGGAGACCCAGTACTTC. This chain links TRBV7-6 with TRBJ2-5; D remains unclear. Trimming took 0 bases from V and 5 from J, leaving 4 bases between them. The germline CDR1 and CDR2 sequences are SGHVS and FNYEAQ. The CDR3 spans 12 residues.

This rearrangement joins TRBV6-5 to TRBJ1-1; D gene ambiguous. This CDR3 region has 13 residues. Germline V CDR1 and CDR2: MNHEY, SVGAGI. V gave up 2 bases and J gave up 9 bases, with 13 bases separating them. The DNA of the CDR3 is TGTGCCAGCAGTTACCCCTCGGCGCCGAAAGCTTTCTTT. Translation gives CASSYPSAPKAFF.

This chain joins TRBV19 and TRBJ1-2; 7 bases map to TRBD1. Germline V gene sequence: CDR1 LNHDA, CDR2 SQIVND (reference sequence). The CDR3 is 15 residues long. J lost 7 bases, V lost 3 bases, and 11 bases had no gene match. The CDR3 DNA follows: TGTGCCAGTAGTATCCTTACAGGGGCACGCGGTGGCTACACCTTC. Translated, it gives CASSILTGARGGYTF.

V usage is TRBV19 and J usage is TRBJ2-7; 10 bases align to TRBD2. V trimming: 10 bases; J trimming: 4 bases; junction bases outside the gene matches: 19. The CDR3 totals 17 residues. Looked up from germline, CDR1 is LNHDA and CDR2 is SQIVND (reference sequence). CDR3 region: CANLQAGGPIIRYEQYF. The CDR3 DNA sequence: TGTGCCAACCTTCAAGCGGGAGGGCCTATAATACGATACGAGCAGTACTTC.

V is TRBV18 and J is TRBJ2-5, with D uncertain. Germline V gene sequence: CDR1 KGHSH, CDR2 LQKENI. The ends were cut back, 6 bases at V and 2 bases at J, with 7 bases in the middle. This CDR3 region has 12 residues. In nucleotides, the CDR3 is TGTGCCAGCTCCTATAGACAAGAGACCCAGTACTTC. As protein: CASSYRQETQYF.

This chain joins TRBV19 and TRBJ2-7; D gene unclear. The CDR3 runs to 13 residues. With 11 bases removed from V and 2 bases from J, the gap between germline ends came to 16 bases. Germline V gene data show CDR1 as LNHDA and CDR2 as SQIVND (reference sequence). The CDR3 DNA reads TGTGCCCCCAACGTGGCCAATCCCTACGAGCAGTACTTC. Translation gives CAPNVANPYEQYF.

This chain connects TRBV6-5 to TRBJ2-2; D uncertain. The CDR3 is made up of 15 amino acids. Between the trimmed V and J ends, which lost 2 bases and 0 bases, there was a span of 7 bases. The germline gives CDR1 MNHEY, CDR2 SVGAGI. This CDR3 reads CASSYLIANTGELFF. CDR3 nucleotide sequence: TGTGCCAGCAGTTACCTGATCGCGAACACCGGGGAGCTGTTTTTT.